This TCR beta chain was profiled in a study of T cell changes during pregnancy in multiple sclerosis. Germline V gene data show CDR1 as MNHEY and CDR2 as SVGAGI. Germline trimming cut 7 bases from V and 6 bases from J; bases unmatched to any gene: 10. The length of the CDR3 is 15 residues. The repertoire was sequenced with immunoSEQ multiplex PCR; TCRdb's copy has only in-frame clones and lacks some. The data hold about 45,000 clones, with 75% to 95% observed a single time. This chain joins TRBV6-5 and TRBJ2-2; TRBD1 agrees at 8 bases. The input for sequencing was CD8+ T cells from peripheral blood mononuclear cells, taken in the second trimester of pregnancy. The TCR sequence derives from a female donor with multiple sclerosis, enrolled in a pregnancy study. The CDR3 nucleotides are TGTGCCAGCAATCCCTTAGGACAGGGTGCCGGGGAGCTGTTTTTT. Its translation is CASNPLGQGAGELFF.